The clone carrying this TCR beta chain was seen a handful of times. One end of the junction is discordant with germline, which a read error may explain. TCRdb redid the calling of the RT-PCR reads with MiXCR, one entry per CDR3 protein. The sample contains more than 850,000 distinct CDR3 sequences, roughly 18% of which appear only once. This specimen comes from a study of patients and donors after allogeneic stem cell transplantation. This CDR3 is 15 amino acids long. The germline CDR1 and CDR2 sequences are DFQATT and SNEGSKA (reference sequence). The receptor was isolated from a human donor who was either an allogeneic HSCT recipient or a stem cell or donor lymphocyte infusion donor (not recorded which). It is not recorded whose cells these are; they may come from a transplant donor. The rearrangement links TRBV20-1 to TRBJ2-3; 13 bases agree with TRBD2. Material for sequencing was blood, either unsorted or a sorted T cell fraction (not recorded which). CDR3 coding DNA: TGCAGTGCTTTTGGGACTAGCGGGGTCACAGATACCCAGTATTTT. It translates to CSAFGTSGVTDTQYF.